This T cell receptor beta chain was observed in a study of siplizumab effects on memory and regulatory T cells. This clone was found a few times. The antigen remains unidentified. Findings of the study overall: Just a small share of alloreactive clones was traced back to unstimulated subsets. The study did not confirm that proliferating Tregs from siplizumab cultures were suppressive.

There are 12 residues in the CDR3. V was clipped by 7 bases and J by 7 bases, with 11 bases between them. The germline gives CDR1 SNHLY, CDR2 FYNNEI. Profiling relied on immunoSEQ multiplex PCR, and the TCRdb table lists in-frame clones only, not all of them. The sample yields some 97,000 clones, about nine tenths seen once. The sequenced sample was CD4+ T cells sorted from blood. The rearrangement joins TRBV2 to TRBJ1-5, with a weak D call TRBD1 (6 bases). The TCR sequence derives from a human donor in good health. Some clones in this sample may be carry-over from other donors' samples. CDR3 amino acids: CASTLGQQPQHF. The DNA for the CDR3 is TGTGCCAGCACCCTGGGACAACAGCCCCAGCATTTT. Using reference TRBV2 and TRBJ1-5 for the parts outside the CDR3, the full variable domain is EPEVTQTPSHQVTQMGQEVILRCVPISNHLYFYWYRQILGQKVEFLVSFYNNEISEKSEIFDDQFSVERPDGSNFTLKIRSTKLEDSAMYFCASTLGQQPQHFGDGTRLSIL.